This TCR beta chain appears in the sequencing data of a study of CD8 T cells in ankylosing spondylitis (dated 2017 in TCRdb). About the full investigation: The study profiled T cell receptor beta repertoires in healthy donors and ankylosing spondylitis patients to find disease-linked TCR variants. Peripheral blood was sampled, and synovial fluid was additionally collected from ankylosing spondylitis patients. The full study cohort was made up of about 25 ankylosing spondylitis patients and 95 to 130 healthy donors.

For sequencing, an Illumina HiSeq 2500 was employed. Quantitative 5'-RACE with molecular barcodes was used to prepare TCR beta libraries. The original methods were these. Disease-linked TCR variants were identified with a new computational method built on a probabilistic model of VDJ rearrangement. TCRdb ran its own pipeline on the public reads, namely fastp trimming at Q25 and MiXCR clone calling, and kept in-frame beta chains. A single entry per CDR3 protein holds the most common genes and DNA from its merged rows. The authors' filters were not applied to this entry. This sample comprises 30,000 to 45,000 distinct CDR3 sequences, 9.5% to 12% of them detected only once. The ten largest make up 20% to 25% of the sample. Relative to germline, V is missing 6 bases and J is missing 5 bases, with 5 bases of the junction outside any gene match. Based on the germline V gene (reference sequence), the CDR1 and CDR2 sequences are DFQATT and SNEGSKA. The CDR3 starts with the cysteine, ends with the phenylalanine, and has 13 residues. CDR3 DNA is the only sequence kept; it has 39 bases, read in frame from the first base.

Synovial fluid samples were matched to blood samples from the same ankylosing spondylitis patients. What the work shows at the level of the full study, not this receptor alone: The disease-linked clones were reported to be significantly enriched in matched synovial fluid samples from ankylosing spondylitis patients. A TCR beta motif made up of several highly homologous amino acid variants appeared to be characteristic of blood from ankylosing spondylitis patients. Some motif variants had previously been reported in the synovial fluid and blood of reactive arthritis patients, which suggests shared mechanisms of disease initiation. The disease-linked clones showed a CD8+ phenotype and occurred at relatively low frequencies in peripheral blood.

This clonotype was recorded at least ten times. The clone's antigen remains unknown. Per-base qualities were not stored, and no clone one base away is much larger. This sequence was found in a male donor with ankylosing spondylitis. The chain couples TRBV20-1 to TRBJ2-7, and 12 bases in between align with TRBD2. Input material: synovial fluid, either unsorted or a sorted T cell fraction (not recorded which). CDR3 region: CSAWTSGKDEQYF. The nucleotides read TGCAGTGCCTGGACTAGCGGGAAGGACGAGCAGTACTTC.